These 2 T cell receptor beta chains were sequenced from one sample in a study of blood T cell repertoires in COVID-19. TCRdb keeps only in-frame clones here, not all; method: immunoSEQ multiplex PCR. This sample has some 200,000 clones, with roughly 77% found just once. Material: PBMCs or T cells enriched from blood (not recorded which). All receptors come from a man aged 35-49 years who had recovered from COVID-19.

The chain recombines TRBV9 with TRBJ2-1; 11 bases align to TRBD2. This CDR3 region has 14 residues. Trimming removed 2 bases from V and 7 bases from J; junction bases left unmatched: 2. The germline V gene has CDR1 SGDLS and CDR2 YYNGEE. The CDR3 DNA follows: TGTGCCAGCAGCGTTCGACTAGCGGGGAATGAGCAGTTCTTC. It yields the protein CASSVRLAGNEQFF. Complete variable domain (other parts from reference TRBV9 and TRBJ2-1): DSGVTQTPKHLITATGQRVTLRCSPRSGDLSVYWYQQSLDQGLQFLIQYYNGEERAKGNILERFSAQQFPDLHSELNLSSLELGDSALYFCASSVRLAGNEQFFGPGTRLTVL.

The V and J genes are TRBV19 and TRBJ2-2, with D possibly TRBD2 on 6 matching bases. The V end lost 3 bases, the J end lost 6 bases, and 8 bases lay between the germline ends. This CDR3 region has 13 residues. Germline loops: CDR1 LNHDA, CDR2 SQIVND (reference sequence). The CDR3 here is CASSISGAGELFF. For the CDR3, the DNA is TGTGCCAGTAGTATCTCGGGGGCCGGGGAGCTGTTTTTT. Based on the CDR3 plus reference TRBV19 and TRBJ2-2, the full variable domain is DGGITQSPKYLFRKEGQNVTLSCEQNLNHDAMYWYRQDPGQGLRLIYYSQIVNDFQKGDIAEGYSVSREKKESFPLTVTSAQKNPTAFYLCASSISGAGELFFGEGSRLTVL.